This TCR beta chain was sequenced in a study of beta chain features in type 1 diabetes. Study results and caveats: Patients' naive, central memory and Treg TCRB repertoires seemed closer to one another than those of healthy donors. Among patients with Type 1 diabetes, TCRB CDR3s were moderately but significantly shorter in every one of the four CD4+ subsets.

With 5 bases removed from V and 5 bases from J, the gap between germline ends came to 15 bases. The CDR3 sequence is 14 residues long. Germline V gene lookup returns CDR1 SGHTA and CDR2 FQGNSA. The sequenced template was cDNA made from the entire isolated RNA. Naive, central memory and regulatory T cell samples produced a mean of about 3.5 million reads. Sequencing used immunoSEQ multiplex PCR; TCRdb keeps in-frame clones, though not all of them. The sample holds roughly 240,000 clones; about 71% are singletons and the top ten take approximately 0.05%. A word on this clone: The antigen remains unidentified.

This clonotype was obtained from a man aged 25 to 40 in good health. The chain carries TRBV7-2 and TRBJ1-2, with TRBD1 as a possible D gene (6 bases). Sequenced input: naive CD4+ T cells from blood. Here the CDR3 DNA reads TGTGCCAGCAGCCGAAGGCAGGGGCTGTATGGCTACACCTTC. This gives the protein CASSRRQGLYGYTF.